These T cell receptor beta chains were read from a single sample in a study of blood T cell repertoires in COVID-19. The protocol was immunoSEQ multiplex PCR, while the TCRdb copy is restricted to in-frame clones and leaves out a portion. The table has 85,000 to 90,000 clones, about 86% seen once. The source material was peripheral blood. These receptors all stem from a man older than 75 with active or convalescent COVID-19. Each CDR3 is given with its conserved first and last residue. The D gene is left open where the match is weak. The size entry is marked missing in some rows and otherwise reads once, few, many or a size class.

length,J,size,V,D,DNA,CDR3
15,TRBJ2-2,.,TRBV9,TRBD1,TGTGCCAGCAGCGTTCCGGGACAGTACACCGGGGAGCTGTTTTTT,CASSVPGQYTGELFF
15,TRBJ1-5,.,TRBV10-3,.,TGTGCCATCAGTGAGTCGTATGGGGGGGATCAGCCCCAGCATTTT,CAISESYGGDQPQHF
14,TRBJ1-2,.,TRBV18,.,TGTGCCAGCTCACCACCTATCGGACAAGGAGGCTACACCTTC,CASSPPIGQGGYTF
13,TRBJ1-5,.,TRBV24-1,TRBD1,TGTGCCACCAACGACAGGGGAGATCAGCCCCAGCATTTT,CATNDRGDQPQHF
14,TRBJ2-2,.,TRBV7-2,.,TGTGCCAGCATCCCGGAGGTCGGCACCGGGGAGCTGTTTTTT,CASIPEVGTGELFF
15,TRBJ2-3,.,TRBV19,.,TGTGCCAGTAGTAGTCCCAGGGGTGGATTCGATACGCAGTATTTT,CASSSPRGGFDTQYF
15,TRBJ1-1,.,TRBV9,.,TGTGCCAGCAGCGTACGGGCAGGGGTGCTCACTGAAGCTTTCTTT,CASSVRAGVLTEAFF
17,TRBJ1-6,.,TRBV5-1,TRBD1,TGCGCCAGCAGCGCGGGAACCGGGACAGGGACTAATTCACCCCTCCACTTT,CASSAGTGTGTNSPLHF
14,TRBJ2-1,few,TRBV2,.,TGTGCCAGCAGTAGGCGCGGGGCTGGGAATGAGCAGTTCTTC,CASSRRGAGNEQFF
15,TRBJ1-1,once,TRBV21-1,.,TGTGCCAGCAGCGGACGACAGGGATTGAACACTGAAGCTTTCTTT,CASSGRQGLNTEAFF
16,TRBJ1-3,.,TRBV7-6,TRBD1,TGTGCCAGCAGTCCTCTCGGACAGGGCGCAGGAAACACCATATATTTT,CASSPLGQGAGNTIYF
13,TRBJ1-2,.,TRBV2,.,TGTGCCAGCGGGCGTGAGAGGGATTATGGCTACACCTTC,CASGRERDYGYTF
13,TRBJ2-7,.,TRBV2,.,TGTGCCAGCAGTGTTGGGCCATTCCTCGAGCAGTACTTC,CASSVGPFLEQYF
13,TRBJ2-7,.,TRBV7-9,TRBD1,TGTGCCAGCAGCGAGGACAGGCTTGGGGAGCAGTACTTC,CASSEDRLGEQYF
15,TRBJ2-2,.,TRBV6-2/TRBV6-3,TRBD2,TGTGCCAGCAGTTATAGACTAGCGGGACCCGGGGAGCTGTTTTTT,CASSYRLAGPGELFF
13,TRBJ1-2,once,TRBV6-2/TRBV6-3,.,TGTGCCAGCAGTCTGACTGCCGCTTATGGCTACACCTTC,CASSLTAAYGYTF
17,TRBJ2-2,few,TRBV6-2/TRBV6-3,TRBD1,TGTGCCAGCAGTTACTCGGGACAGGGGTTTGTCACCGGGGAGCTGTTTTTT,CASSYSGQGFVTGELFF
13,TRBJ1-1,.,TRBV18,.,TGTGCCAGCTCACCTCAGGGGAACACTGAAGCTTTCTTT,CASSPQGNTEAFF
18,TRBJ1-1,.,TRBV5-1,.,TGCGCCAGCAGCCCCTTCACCGGGACAAGCAACATGAACACTGAAGCTTTCTTT,CASSPFTGTSNMNTEAFF
19,TRBJ2-3,.,TRBV11-2,TRBD2,TGTGCCAGCAGCTGGACTAGCGGCTCTTCTCCTTCTAGCACAGATACGCAGTATTTT,CASSWTSGSSPSSTDTQYF
17,TRBJ2-3,.,TRBV27,TRBD2,TGTGCCAGCAGTTCACTAGCGGGAGTTGAGGGCACAGATACGCAGTATTTT,CASSSLAGVEGTDTQYF
16,TRBJ2-7,.,TRBV18,TRBD2,TGTGCCAGCTCACCTTGGACTAGCAGCGGGGTTAACGAGCAGTACTTC,CASSPWTSSGVNEQYF
15,TRBJ2-1,few,TRBV5-5,.,TGTGCCAGCAGCTTGGCGGGTGGCGGTTACAATGAGCAGTTCTTC,CASSLAGGGYNEQFF
15,TRBJ2-2,few,TRBV4-3,TRBD2,TGCGCCAGCAGCCAAGTTGGGACTACCACCGGGGAGCTGTTTTTT,CASSQVGTTTGELFF
15,TRBJ2-1,.,TRBV5-1,TRBD2,TGCGCCAGCAGCATTAGCGGGAGTTCACAGAATGAGCAGTTCTTC,CASSISGSSQNEQFF
16,TRBJ2-1,.,TRBV21-1,.,TGTGCCAGCAGCAAAGAGGGAGTAGAGGTTTGCAATGAGCAGTTCTTC,CASSKEGVEVCNEQFF
15,TRBJ1-3,.,TRBV4-2,TRBD1,TGTGCCAGCAGCCAACGTGACAGGGATGGAAACACCATATATTTT,CASSQRDRDGNTIYF
16,TRBJ2-1,once,TRBV6-1,TRBD2,TGTGCCAGCAGTGATAGGATAGCGGGATATTACAATGAGCAGTTCTTC,CASSDRIAGYYNEQFF
13,TRBJ1-2,.,TRBV27,.,TGTGCCAGCAGTTTATCGACAGGCTCTGGCTACACCTTC,CASSLSTGSGYTF
16,TRBJ2-1,.,TRBV10-2,TRBD2,TGCGCCAGCAGGGCACTAGCGGGAGGGCCGAGGAATGAGCAGTTCTTC,CASRALAGGPRNEQFF
13,TRBJ1-1,.,TRBV30,TRBD1,TGTGCCTTGGGGACAGGGGAATTTGGTGAAGCTTTCTTT,CALGTGEFGEAFF
15,TRBJ2-3,.,TRBV3-1/TRBV3-2,.,TGTGCCAGCAGCCAAGCAGGCCTAGCCTCAGATACGCAGTATTTT,CASSQAGLASDTQYF
15,TRBJ1-6,few,TRBV7-3,.,TGTGCCAGCAGCTTAATGTACGGGGATAATTCACCCCTCCACTTT,CASSLMYGDNSPLHF
19,TRBJ2-3,.,TRBV3-1/TRBV3-2,TRBD2,TGTGCCAGCAGCCCGATACTCCTTGCGACTAGCGGAAGCACAGATACGCAGTATTTT,CASSPILLATSGSTDTQYF
15,TRBJ2-7,.,TRBV7-9,.,TGTGCCAGCAGCACTAGAACGGGCGGAGGAGACGAGCAGTACTTC,CASSTRTGGGDEQYF
14,TRBJ1-1,.,TRBV29-1,.,TGCAGCGCCAGACATTTCACCCCCGGCACTGAAGCTTTCTTT,CSARHFTPGTEAFF
13,TRBJ2-7,.,TRBV19,.,TGTGCCAGTAGTATCCCACTCTCCTACGAGCAGTACTTC,CASSIPLSYEQYF
17,TRBJ2-2,.,TRBV28,.,TGTGCCAGCAGTTCCCCCGGACAGACCGCGAACACCGGGGAGCTGTTTTTT,CASSSPGQTANTGELFF
11,TRBJ2-7,.,TRBV18,.,TGTGCCAGCTCACGTAACTACGAGCAGTACTTC,CASSRNYEQYF
14,TRBJ2-7,.,TRBV29-1,TRBD2,TGCAGCGTCCTCAGGCGGGAGTCGACCTACGAGCAGTACTTC,CSVLRRESTYEQYF
14,TRBJ2-5,.,TRBV29-1,TRBD1,TGCAGCGTTTGCCCAAACAGGGGCCAAGAGACCCAGTACTTC,CSVCPNRGQETQYF
15,TRBJ1-5,.,TRBV19,TRBD1,TGTGCCAGTAGTATGCTACAGGGGAGCAATCAGCCCCAGCATTTT,CASSMLQGSNQPQHF